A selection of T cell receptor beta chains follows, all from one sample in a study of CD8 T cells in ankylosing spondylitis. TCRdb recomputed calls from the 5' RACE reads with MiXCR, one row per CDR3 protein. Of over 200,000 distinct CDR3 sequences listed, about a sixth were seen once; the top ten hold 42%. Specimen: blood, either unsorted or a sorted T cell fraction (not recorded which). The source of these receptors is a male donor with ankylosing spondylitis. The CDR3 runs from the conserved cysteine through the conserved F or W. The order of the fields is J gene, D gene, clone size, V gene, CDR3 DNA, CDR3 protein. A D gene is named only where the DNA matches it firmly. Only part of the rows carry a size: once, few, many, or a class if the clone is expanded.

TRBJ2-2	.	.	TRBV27	TGTGCCAGCAGTTTCGGGGGTATCGGGGAGCTGTTTTTT	CASSFGGIGELFF
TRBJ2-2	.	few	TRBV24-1	TGTGCCACCAGTGATAGAGGCACCGGGGAGCTGTTTTTT	CATSDRGTGELFF
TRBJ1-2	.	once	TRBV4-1	TGCGCCAGCAGCCAAGATATTGAGGCAGGGGATGGCTACACCTTC	CASSQDIEAGDGYTF
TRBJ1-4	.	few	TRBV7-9	TGTGCCAGCAGCCCCACTCCAATATACGCAACTAATGAAAAACTGTTTTTT	CASSPTPIYATNEKLFF
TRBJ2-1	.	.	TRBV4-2	TGTGCCAGCAGCCAAGAGATAGGTTACAATGAGCAGTTCTTC	CASSQEIGYNEQFF
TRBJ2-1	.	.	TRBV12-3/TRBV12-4	TGTGCCAGCAGTTTCGGTGTTGAGCAGTTCTTC	CASSFGVEQFF
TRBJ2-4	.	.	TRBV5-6	TGTGCCAGCAGTCAACACAGATTAGCCAAAAACATTCAGTACTTC	CASSQHRLAKNIQYF
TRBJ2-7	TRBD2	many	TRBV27	TGTGCCAGCAGTTTATTGGGTAGCGGGGGGTCAAACTACGAGCAGTACTTC	CASSLLGSGGSNYEQYF
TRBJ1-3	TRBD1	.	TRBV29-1	TGCAGCGTTGAAGAGGGCAGGGGGCGCGGAAACACCATATATTTT	CSVEEGRGRGNTIYF
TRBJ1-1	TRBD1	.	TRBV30	TGTGCCTGGGACAGGGCCGGTGAAGCTTTCTTT	CAWDRAGEAFF
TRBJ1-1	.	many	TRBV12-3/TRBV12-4	TGTGCCAGCAGCTTGGGGAGCCCTGAAGCTTTCTTT	CASSLGSPEAFF
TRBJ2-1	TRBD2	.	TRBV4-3	TGCGCCAGCAGCCAAGAAATCCCAGCGGGAGGTCTTAATGAGCAGTTCTTC	CASSQEIPAGGLNEQFF
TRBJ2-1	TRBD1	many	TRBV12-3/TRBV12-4	TGTGCCAGCGTCCGGGACAGGGGGGACAATGAGCAGTTCTTC	CASVRDRGDNEQFF
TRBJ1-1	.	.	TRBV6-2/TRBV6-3	TGTGCCAGCAGTTACACAGGTGTAACGACTGAAGCTTTCTTT	CASSYTGVTTEAFF
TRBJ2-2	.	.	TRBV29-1	TGCAGCGTTCAGGGTGACACCGGGGAGCTGTTTTTT	CSVQGDTGELFF
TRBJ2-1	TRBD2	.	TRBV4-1	TGCGCCAGCAGCCAAGGGAGCGGGGGGGAACCCTACAATGAGCAGTTCTTC	CASSQGSGGEPYNEQFF